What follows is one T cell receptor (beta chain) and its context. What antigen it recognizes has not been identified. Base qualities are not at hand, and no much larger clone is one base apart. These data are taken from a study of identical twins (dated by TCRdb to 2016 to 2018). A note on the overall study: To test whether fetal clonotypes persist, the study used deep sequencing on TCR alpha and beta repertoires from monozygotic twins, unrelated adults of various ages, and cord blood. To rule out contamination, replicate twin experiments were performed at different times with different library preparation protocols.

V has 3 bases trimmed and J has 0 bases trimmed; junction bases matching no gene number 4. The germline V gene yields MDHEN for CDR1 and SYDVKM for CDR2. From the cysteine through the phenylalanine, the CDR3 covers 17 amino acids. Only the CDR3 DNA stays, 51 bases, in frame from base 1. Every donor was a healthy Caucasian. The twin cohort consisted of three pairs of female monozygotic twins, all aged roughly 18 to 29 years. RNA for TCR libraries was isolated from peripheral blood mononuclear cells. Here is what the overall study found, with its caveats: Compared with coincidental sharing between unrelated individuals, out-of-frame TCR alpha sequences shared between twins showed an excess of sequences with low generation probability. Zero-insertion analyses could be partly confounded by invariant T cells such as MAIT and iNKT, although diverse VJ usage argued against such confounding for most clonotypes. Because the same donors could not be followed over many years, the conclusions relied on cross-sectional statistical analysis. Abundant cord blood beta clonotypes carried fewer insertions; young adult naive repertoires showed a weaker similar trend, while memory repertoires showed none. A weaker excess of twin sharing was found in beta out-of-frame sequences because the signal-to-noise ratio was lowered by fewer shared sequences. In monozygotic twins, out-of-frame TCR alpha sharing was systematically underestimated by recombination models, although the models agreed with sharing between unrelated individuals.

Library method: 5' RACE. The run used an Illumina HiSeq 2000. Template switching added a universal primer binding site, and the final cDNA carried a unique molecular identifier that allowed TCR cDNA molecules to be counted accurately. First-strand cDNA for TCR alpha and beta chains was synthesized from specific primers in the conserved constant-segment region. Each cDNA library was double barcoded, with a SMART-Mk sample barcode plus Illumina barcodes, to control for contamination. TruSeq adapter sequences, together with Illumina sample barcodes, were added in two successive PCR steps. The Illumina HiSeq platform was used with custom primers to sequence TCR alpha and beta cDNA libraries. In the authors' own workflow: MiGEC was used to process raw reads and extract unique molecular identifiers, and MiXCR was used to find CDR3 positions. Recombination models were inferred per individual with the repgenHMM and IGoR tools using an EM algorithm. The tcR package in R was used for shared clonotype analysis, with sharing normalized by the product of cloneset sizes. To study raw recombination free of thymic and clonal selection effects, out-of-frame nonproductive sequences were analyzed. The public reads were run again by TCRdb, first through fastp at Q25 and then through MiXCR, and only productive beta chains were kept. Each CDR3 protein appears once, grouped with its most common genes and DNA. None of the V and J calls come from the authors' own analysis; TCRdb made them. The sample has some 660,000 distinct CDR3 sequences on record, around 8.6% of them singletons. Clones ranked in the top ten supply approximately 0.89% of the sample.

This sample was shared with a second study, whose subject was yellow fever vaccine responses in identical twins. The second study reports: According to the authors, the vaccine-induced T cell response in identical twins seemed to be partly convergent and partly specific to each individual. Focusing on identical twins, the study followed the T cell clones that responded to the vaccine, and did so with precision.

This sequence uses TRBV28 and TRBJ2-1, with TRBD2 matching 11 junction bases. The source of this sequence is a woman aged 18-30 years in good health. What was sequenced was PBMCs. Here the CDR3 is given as CASSFEGLADSYNEQFF. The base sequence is TGTGCCAGCAGTTTTGAGGGACTAGCGGACTCCTACAATGAGCAGTTCTTC. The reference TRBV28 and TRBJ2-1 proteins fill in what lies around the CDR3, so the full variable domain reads DVKVTQSSRYLVKRTGEKVFLECVQDMDHENMFWYRQDPGLGLRLIYFSYDVKMKEKGDIPEGYSVSREKKERFSLILESASTNQTSMYLCASSFEGLADSYNEQFFGPGTRLTVL.